The clone carrying this T cell receptor (beta chain) turned up a few times. Using immunoSEQ multiplex PCR, the repertoire was profiled, and TCRdb retains in-frame clones only, with some absent. Found here are roughly 250,000 clones, about nine tenths of them singletons; the top ten hold about 0.95%. The sample is drawn from a study of blood T cell repertoires in COVID-19. CDR1 is SGHRS and CDR2 is YFSETQ in the germline V gene. The CDR3 contains 14 residues. V dropped 0 bases and J dropped 0 bases, with 6 bases sitting between them. Sequenced sample: PBMCs or T cells enriched from blood (not recorded which). The chain employs TRBV5-1 and TRBJ1-1; D is possibly TRBD1 (6 bases). The TCR sequence derives from a man aged 45-65 years who had been exposed to COVID-19. CDR3 bases: TGCGCCAGCAGCTTGGACAGGGTGAACACTGAAGCTTTCTTT. Translated, it gives CASSLDRVNTEAFF.